The 10 T cell receptor beta chains presented below share a single source sample, sequenced in a study of blood T cells in healthy people across ages. It was with a sample-barcoded 5' primer and a J-beta primer mix that a second PCR of about 6 to 11 cycles was run. TCRdb independently ran MiXCR on the 5' RACE reads; one entry per CDR3 protein. In the table there are 750,000 to 950,000 distinct CDR3 sequences, about 27% of which are singletons. The same specimen was also included in a second study, on T cells of mothers and their children.

Specimen: blood. These receptor sequences come from a woman aged 40 to 55 in good health.

CDR3 amino acids: CASSPRTGPTGNTIYF. The CDR3, as DNA: TGTGCCAGCAGTCCCCGGACAGGTCCTACTGGAAACACCATATATTTT. The chain uses TRBV12-3 or TRBV12-4 and TRBJ1-3; 7 nucleotides agree with TRBD1. This CDR3 contains 16 residues. Trimming at V came to 5 bases and at J to 2 bases, leaving 9 bases not matched to a gene.

The genes are TRBV2 and TRBJ1-5, with unresolved D. Trimming removed 5 bases at V and 1 base at J, with 12 bases between. The germline V gene encodes CDR1 SNHLY and CDR2 FYNNEI. This CDR3 is 15 amino acids long. The CDR3 loop is CASSKEAHSNQPQHF. The CDR3 region has the DNA TGTGCCAGCAGTAAAGAGGCACACAGCAATCAGCCCCAGCATTTT.

The chain is built from TRBV7-2 and TRBJ1-5; 8 bases are shared with TRBD1. CDR1 is SGHTA and CDR2 is FQGNSA in the germline V gene. J gave up 5 bases and V 4 bases, and 7 bases lay outside the gene matches. The CDR3 runs 15 residues. The CDR3 DNA follows: TGTGCCAGCAGCTCCCACGACAGGGGAGATCAGCCCCAGCATTTT. It is translated as CASSSHDRGDQPQHF.

This clonotype was counted many times. The chain employs TRBV5-1 and TRBJ2-7, with D tentatively TRBD1 (6 bases). In germline, CDR1 is SGHRS, CDR2 YFSETQ. V lost 4 bases and J 6 bases, leaving 17 bases between the germline ends. The CDR3 extends over 14 amino acids. The CDR3 sequence: CASSHGQPASEQYF. The CDR3 DNA is TGCGCCAGCAGCCACGGACAGCCGGCGAGCGAGCAGTACTTC.

Worth noting for this clonotype: Just one base apart from a much larger clone, this may be a read error. This chain links TRBV7-3 with TRBJ2-1; D may be TRBD1 (6 bases). There are 13 residues in the CDR3. Per germline, CDR1 SGHTA and CDR2 FQGTGA. The V and J ends lost 5 bases and 13 bases respectively, with 18 bases between them. The CDR3 loop is CASSTTLRDNQFF. The DNA of the CDR3 is TGTGCCAGCAGCACTACTCTTCGGGACAACCAGTTCTTC.

The chain links TRBV20-1 to TRBJ2-1; D perhaps matches TRBD1 (6 bases). Germline CDR1 and CDR2: DFQATT and SNEGSKA (reference sequence). V lost 6 bases, J lost 6 bases, and 27 bases lay in between. CDR3 length: 17 amino acids. DNA of the CDR3: TGCAGTGCGAGCACCGCAGGGGCGTTAAGTCGAGGCAATGAGCAGTTCTTC. This gives the protein CSASTAGALSRGNEQFF.

The gene calls are TRBV7-9 and TRBJ1-2, with D maybe TRBD1 (5 bases). In germline, CDR1 is SEHNR, CDR2 FQNEAQ (reference sequence). The CDR3 is 14 residues long. The V end was cut by 7 bases, the J end by 2 bases, with 14 bases between. The DNA for the CDR3 is TGTGCCAGCACCCCTGCAGGGCGGAACTATGGCTACACCTTC. It encodes CASTPAGRNYGYTF. Based on the CDR3 plus reference TRBV7-9 and TRBJ1-2, the full variable domain is DTGVSQNPRHKITKRGQNVTFRCDPISEHNRLYWYRQTLGQGPEFLTYFQNEAQLEKSRLLSDRFSAERPKGSFSTLEIQRTEQGDSAMYLCASTPAGRNYGYTFGSGTRLTVV.

This rearrangement joins TRBV29-1 to TRBJ1-1; possible D gene TRBD1, 6 bases. V lost 8 bases to trimming and J lost 1 base, with 20 bases between them. CDR1 is SQVTM and CDR2 is ANQGSEA in the germline V gene. The CDR3 runs to 15 residues. CDR3 amino acids: CSISQRGRGNTEAFF. For the CDR3, the DNA is TGCAGCATTTCCCAACGGGGGCGAGGGAACACTGAAGCTTTCTTT.

V gene TRBV19 combines with J gene TRBJ2-7; 8 bases are a match to TRBD1. V dropped 4 bases and J dropped 3; count of bases not matched to a gene: 5. The CDR3 loop spans 14 amino acids. The germline gives CDR1 LNHDA, CDR2 SQIVND (reference sequence). The CDR3 spells CASSNRDRFYEQYF. The CDR3 DNA sequence: TGTGCCAGTAGTAACCGGGACAGGTTCTACGAGCAGTACTTC. Full variable domain (rest looked up from reference TRBV19 and TRBJ2-7): DGGITQSPKYLFRKEGQNVTLSCEQNLNHDAMYWYRQDPGQGLRLIYYSQIVNDFQKGDIAEGYSVSREKKESFPLTVTSAQKNPTAFYLCASSNRDRFYEQYFGPGTRLTVT.

This clonotype was recorded at least ten times. The chain recombines TRBV27 with TRBJ2-7; the D is unclear. V lost 3 bases to trimming and J lost 2 bases, with 8 bases between them. From germline, CDR1 is MNHEY and CDR2 SMNVEV (reference sequence). The CDR3 runs 13 residues. The CDR3, as DNA: TGTGCCAGCAGTTTCGCAGGCGCCTACGAGCAGTACTTC. It codes for CASSFAGAYEQYF.